Presented here are 23 T cell receptor beta chains from one specimen sequenced in a study of blood T cell repertoires in COVID-19. Produced via immunoSEQ multiplex PCR; TCRdb's table is partial and in-frame only. This sample has under 300,000 clones; about 82% occur once, and the top ten carry about 12%. The sequenced material came from peripheral blood. Receptors originate from a man at least 80 years old with acute or convalescent COVID-19.

The CDR3 DNA reads as TGTGCCAGTAATTTTGGGCTCCTCGGAAACACCATATATTTT. It translates to CASNFGLLGNTIYF. This chain connects TRBV19 to TRBJ1-3; D not certain. The CDR3 runs to 14 residues. Germline V gives CDR1 LNHDA, CDR2 SQIVND (reference sequence). Trimming took 7 bases from V and 4 from J, leaving 14 bases between them.

J is TRBJ2-7 and V is TRBV27; TRBD1 might be the D (8 bases). The germline CDR1 and CDR2 sequences are MNHEY and SMNVEV (reference sequence). The CDR3 contains 15 residues. The V and J ends lost 6 bases and 5 bases respectively, with 20 bases between them. CDR3 region: CASRGPQGGIHEQYF. DNA for the CDR3: TGTGCCAGCAGGGGTCCACAGGGGGGGATCCACGAGCAGTACTTC.

This sequence joins TRBV12-3 or TRBV12-4 and TRBJ1-2; the D is unclear. This CDR3 has 13 amino acids. Trimming stripped 5 bases from V and 1 base from J, with 8 bases between. The CDR3 protein is CASSPHSNYGYTF. The CDR3 DNA follows: TGTGCCAGCAGTCCCCACAGTAACTATGGCTACACCTTC.

The chain is built from TRBV19 and TRBJ1-5; D not resolved. Germline V gene sequence: CDR1 LNHDA, CDR2 SQIVND (reference sequence). V gave up 5 bases and J gave up 1 base, with 15 bases separating them. This CDR3 spans 16 amino acids. The CDR3 region is CASSASREGSNQPQHF. Here the CDR3 DNA reads TGTGCCAGTAGTGCTTCGAGGGAGGGAAGCAATCAGCCCCAGCATTTT.

The V gene is TRBV29-1, the J gene TRBJ1-1; 8 bases map to TRBD1. V lost 6 bases, J lost 2 bases, and 5 bases stayed unmatched. Germline CDR1 is SQVTM and CDR2 is ANQGSEA. There are 13 residues in the CDR3. CDR3 region: CSVARGHNTEAFF. The DNA of the CDR3 is TGCAGCGTAGCCAGGGGGCACAACACTGAAGCTTTCTTT.

The chain uses TRBV10-3 and TRBJ1-5; D is perhaps TRBD1 (5 bases). The V end lost 2 bases, the J end lost 1 base, and 9 bases lay between the germline ends. Germline lookup yields CDR1 ENHRY and CDR2 SYGVKD. The CDR3 is 15 amino acids. In DNA, the CDR3 is TGTGCCATCAGTGAGGGCAGGGCGAGCAATCAGCCCCAGCATTTT. It encodes CAISEGRASNQPQHF.

Only one count was recorded for this clone. This rearrangement joins TRBV15 to TRBJ1-1; the match to TRBD1 covers 8 bases. This CDR3 comprises 16 residues. V trimming: 0 bases; J trimming: 4 bases; junction bases outside the gene matches: 7. Germline CDR1 reads LNHNV; CDR2 reads YYDKDF (reference sequence). The CDR3: CATSRDLTGVGTEAFF. CDR3 DNA: TGTGCCACCAGCAGAGATCTGACAGGGGTAGGCACTGAAGCTTTCTTT.

The chain links TRBV19 to TRBJ2-2; D unresolved. CDR3 size: 13 residues. Germline-derived CDR1 and CDR2 are LNHDA and SQIVND (reference sequence). Trimming took off 3 bases at V and 7 bases at J, with 9 bases between the two ends. The CDR3 DNA is TGTGCCAGTAGTATCTTAACGAGCGGGGAGCTGTTTTTT. Protein sequence: CASSILTSGELFF.

This chain connects TRBV28 to TRBJ1-2; tentative D call: TRBD1 (5 bases). Trimming left V 4 bases short and J 4 bases short, with 10 bases between. The CDR3 runs to 13 residues. Germline V gene data show CDR1 as MDHEN and CDR2 as SYDVKM. Here the CDR3 reads CASSSETVYGYTF. The CDR3 DNA is TGTGCCAGCAGTTCCGAGACAGTCTATGGCTACACCTTC.

This chain uses TRBV3-1 (or the pseudogene TRBV3-2) with TRBJ2-7, with D possibly matching TRBD2 (5 bases). The V end lost 3 bases, the J end lost 2 bases, and 8 bases lay between the germline ends. CDR1 LGHDT and CDR2 YNNKEL come from the germline V gene (reference sequence). The CDR3 length is 13 residues. The CDR3 protein is CASSHLGAYEQYF. CDR3 DNA: TGTGCCAGCAGCCATCTCGGGGCCTACGAGCAGTACTTC.

CDR3 nucleotide sequence: TGTGCCAGCAGCTTAGTTTCAGGACAGGGGGCGTACGAGCAGTACTTC. Amino acid sequence: CASSLVSGQGAYEQYF. The chain combines TRBV7-8 with TRBJ2-7; 11 bases align to TRBD1. The CDR3 length is 16 residues. Losses at the gene ends were 1 base for V and 4 bases for J; bases not matched to a gene: 6. The V gene's germline CDR1 is SGHVS and CDR2 FQNEAQ.

V and J are TRBV18 and TRBJ2-2, with 7 nucleotides matching TRBD1. V was pared by 8 bases and J by 4 bases, with 10 bases of the junction left unmatched. This CDR3 comprises 15 residues. Germline V gene lookup returns CDR1 KGHSH and CDR2 LQKENI. The CDR3 sequence: CASARGTVGTGELFF. As DNA, the CDR3 is TGTGCCAGCGCCAGGGGGACAGTCGGCACCGGGGAGCTGTTTTTT.

The V and J genes are TRBV6-5 and TRBJ2-6; D gene uncertain. V was cut by 8 bases and J by 0 bases, with 8 bases left in between. In germline, CDR1 is MNHEY, CDR2 SVGAGI. The CDR3 loop spans 14 amino acids. The CDR3 coding sequence is TGTGCCAGCGGAGTGGTCTCTGGGGCCAACGTCCTGACTTTC. Its translation is CASGVVSGANVLTF.

The rearrangement uses TRBV29-1 and TRBJ1-1, with D perhaps matching TRBD1 (6 bases). The length of the CDR3 is 13 residues. CDR1 is SQVTM and CDR2 is ANQGSEA in the germline V gene. V dropped 5 bases and J dropped 7 bases, with 17 bases sitting between them. The CDR3: CSVTVQGAVEAFF. Here the CDR3 DNA reads TGCAGCGTTACGGTACAGGGTGCAGTTGAAGCTTTCTTT.

The gene calls are TRBV28 and TRBJ1-5; 8 bases map to TRBD1. In germline, CDR1 is MDHEN, CDR2 SYDVKM. V lost 6 bases and J lost 3; bases outside the gene matches: 7. The CDR3 loop spans 15 amino acids. The CDR3 DNA sequence: TGTGCCAGCAGGAACGGACAGGGTGTCAATCAGCCCCAGCATTTT. This gives the protein CASRNGQGVNQPQHF.

CDR3 DNA: TGTGCCAGTAGCCTCCCGGGACTAGCTTCCCATGAGCAGTTCTTC. It specifies CASSLPGLASHEQFF. V gene TRBV19 combines with J gene TRBJ2-1; 9 positions agree with TRBD2. Trimming at V came to 6 bases and at J to 8 bases, leaving 11 bases not matched to a gene. The length of the CDR3 is 15 residues. CDR1 LNHDA and CDR2 SQIVND come from the germline V gene (reference sequence). The full variable domain, in which reference TRBV19 and TRBJ2-1 provide the parts outside the CDR3, is DGGITQSPKYLFRKEGQNVTLSCEQNLNHDAMYWYRQDPGQGLRLIYYSQIVNDFQKGDIAEGYSVSREKKESFPLTVTSAQKNPTAFYLCASSLPGLASHEQFFGPGTRLTVL.

The chain joins TRBV19 to TRBJ2-5; D possibly corresponds to TRBD2 (6 bases). Between the trimmed V and J ends, which lost 7 bases and 14 bases, there was a span of 20 bases. The CDR3 loop spans 12 amino acids. The germline gives CDR1 LNHDA, CDR2 SQIVND (reference sequence). In DNA, the CDR3 is TGTGCCAGTAACGACCCCGGGACTCGGCGATACTTC. Protein: CASNDPGTRRYF.

A few counts support this clone. CDR3: CASRRGYEQFF. The CDR3 bases are TGTGCCAGCAGGCGGGGCTATGAGCAGTTCTTC. The chain joins TRBV3-1 (or the pseudogene TRBV3-2) to TRBJ2-1, with TRBD2 as a possible D gene (6 bases). CDR1 is LGHDT, CDR2 YNNKEL, per germline (reference sequence). The CDR3 is made up of 11 amino acids. Trimming left V 6 bases short and J 8 bases short, with 8 bases between.

The V gene is TRBV7-2, the J gene TRBJ1-1, with D perhaps TRBD1 (5 bases). CDR3 length equals 16 residues. The germline V gene has CDR1 SGHTA and CDR2 FQGNSA. The V and J ends lost 5 bases and 5 bases respectively, with 21 bases between them. The CDR3 reads CASSGQILGGGTEAFF. CDR3 in DNA: TGTGCCAGCAGCGGACAAATTCTGGGGGGTGGGACTGAAGCTTTCTTT.

The chain uses TRBV3-1 (or the pseudogene TRBV3-2) and TRBJ2-5, with D possibly matching TRBD2 (6 bases). V was shortened by 0 bases and J by 2 bases, with 10 bases between the two germline ends. Germline V CDR1 and CDR2: LGHDT, YNNKEL (reference sequence). The CDR3 runs 15 residues. The CDR3: CASSQDLGRQETQYF. The CDR3 DNA is TGTGCCAGCAGCCAAGATCTTGGGAGGCAAGAGACCCAGTACTTC.

The CDR3 region has the DNA TGTGCCAGCAGTCCATATACCACCGGGGGGGAGCAGTTCTTC. Its protein product is CASSPYTTGGEQFF. The chain recombines TRBV2 with TRBJ2-1; TRBD2 aligns across 7 bases. CDR1 SNHLY and CDR2 FYNNEI come from the germline V gene. The V gene end was trimmed by 5 bases and the J gene end by 10 bases; junction bases not matched to a gene: 11. The CDR3 length is 14 residues.

This clone was recorded a few times. The chain is built from TRBV24-1 and TRBJ2-1, with 12 nucleotides matching TRBD2. The V and J ends lost 4 bases and 4 bases, in that order; junction bases with no gene match: 4. CDR1 KGHDR and CDR2 SFDVKD come from the germline V gene. The CDR3 spans 16 residues. The CDR3 DNA follows: TGTGCCACCAGTGACCCCGGACTAGCGGGATACAATGAGCAGTTCTTC. Its translation is CATSDPGLAGYNEQFF.

This clone was picked up a small number of times. The J gene is TRBJ1-5, the V gene TRBV4-3; tentatively, D is TRBD1 (5 bases). Germline CDR1 LGHNA, CDR2 YSLEER. The CDR3 totals 18 residues. V was shortened by 0 bases and J by 7 bases, with 22 bases between the two germline ends. CDR3 nucleotide sequence: TGCGCCAGCAGCCAAGATCACGCAGGGCAGTTCAGGCCCCAGCCCCAGCATTTT. Encoded protein: CASSQDHAGQFRPQPQHF.